Sequencing of this T cell receptor beta chain was carried out in a study of blood T cells in healthy people across ages. Whole-study results and caveats: More naive CD4+ cells and higher diversity marked long-lived donors relative to aged donors. While age rose, TCR beta diversity per million T cells dropped in a roughly linear way.

Then a second PCR, running roughly 7 to 11 cycles, was carried out with a sample-barcoded 5' primer and a J-beta primer mix. Each CDR3 protein is one row after TCRdb ran MiXCR on the 5' RACE reads. The sample has approximately 400,000 distinct CDR3 sequences; over 45% are singletons. Germline CDR1 and CDR2: LNHNV and YYDKDF (reference sequence). This CDR3 spans 17 amino acids. J was trimmed by 2 bases and V by 1 base; bases with no gene match: 8. Of note for this clonotype: Its antigen is currently unknown.

The receptor was isolated from a man aged 55-75 years in good health. V is TRBV15 and J is TRBJ2-3; 8 bases are shared with TRBD2. The specimen was blood. CDR3 DNA: TGTGCCACCAGCAGAGTAGGGGCGGGAGGCCTCACAGATACGCAGTATTTT. Its translation is CATSRVGAGGLTDTQYF.